These 3 T cell receptor beta chains share one sample of origin, sequenced in a study of T cell responses to AZD1222 COVID-19 vaccine. Profiled with immunoSEQ multiplex PCR; TCRdb holds only in-frame clones, not every one. Among roughly 170,000 clones listed, around 88% were seen once. The specimen was peripheral blood, collected on day 0 of AZD1222 vaccination. The receptors shown here come from an adult in good health.

The chain links TRBV9 to TRBJ1-1, with 10 bases identical to TRBD1. CDR1 is SGDLS and CDR2 is YYNGEE in the germline V gene. V shed 6 bases and J 6 bases; nucleotides not matched to a gene: 2. This CDR3 has 12 residues. This CDR3 reads CASTGTGAEAFF. In DNA form, the CDR3 reads TGTGCCAGCACCGGGACAGGGGCTGAAGCTTTCTTT.

V usage is TRBV5-1 and J usage is TRBJ1-3, with unresolved D. Germline CDR1 and CDR2: SGHRS and YFSETQ. Trimming stripped 3 bases from V and 0 bases from J, with 10 bases between. The CDR3 sequence is 15 residues long. The CDR3 spells CASSSDGYSGNTIYF. DNA of the CDR3: TGCGCCAGCAGCTCGGACGGTTACTCTGGAAACACCATATATTTT.

The chain employs TRBV15 and TRBJ1-2, with 9 bases matching TRBD1. Per the germline V gene, CDR1 is LNHNV and CDR2 is YYDKDF (reference sequence). The CDR3 covers 14 residues. With V trimmed by 4 bases and J by 4 bases, 4 bases remained unmatched. In nucleotides, the CDR3 is TGTGCCACCAGCAACAGGGGGCAGGTCTATGGCTACACCTTC. Its translation is CATSNRGQVYGYTF.